This T cell receptor beta chain stems from a study of T cells in Graves' hyperthyroidism and ophthalmopathy. When ophthalmopathy did not progress within 18 months, Graves' hyperthyroidism was considered stable. A patient was excluded if there was uncontrolled infection, other autoimmune disease, pregnancy or lactation. About this clonotype: Its antigen is unidentified.

Overall study findings and caveats: Ophthalmopathy, as predicted by the model, came a median around 6 months after the prediction.

TCR beta CDR3 sequences were amplified from RNA transcripts. First-round RT-PCR with HTBI primers amplified the TCR CDR3 region. In TCRdb, the multiplex PCR reads were re-called with MiXCR into one record per CDR3 protein. The data show about 47,000 distinct CDR3 sequences, around 55% seen once. In germline, CDR1 is SGHTA, CDR2 FQGNSA. The CDR3 extends over 12 amino acids. Trimming shortened V by 5 bases and J by 5 bases, and 9 bases separated the two germline ends. The clonotype originates from a man aged 18 to 29 with Graves' hyperthyroidism. The genes are TRBV7-2 and TRBJ2-5; no reliable D call. What was sequenced was peripheral blood or thyroid tissue (not recorded which). CDR3: CASSPSKETQYF. The CDR3, as DNA: TGTGCCAGCAGCCCCTCGAAGGAGACCCAGTACTTC. Combining the CDR3 with reference TRBV7-2 and TRBJ2-5 gives the whole variable domain GAGVSQSPSNKVTEKGKDVELRCDPISGHTALYWYRQSLGQGLEFLIYFQGNSAPDKSGLPSDRFSAERTGGSVSTLTIQRTQQEDSAVYLCASSPSKETQYFGPGTRLLVL.